Listed below are T cell receptor beta chains from one sample, sequenced in a study of T-cell reconstitution after alpha-beta-depleted transplantation in children. Using its own MiXCR run on the PCR reads, TCRdb lists one record per CDR3 protein. This sample carries approximately 510,000 distinct CDR3 sequences, roughly 18% of them seen once, and the ten largest clones take around 3.3%. Sequencing used PBMCs from the stem cell graft donor, obtained from the stem cell graft. The receptors come from a human donor who donated a stem cell graft to a child with acute lymphoblastic leukemia. Each CDR3 is given with its conserved first and last residue. The D gene is left open where the match is weak. The size entry is marked missing in some rows and otherwise reads once, few, many or a size class.

size	D	V	J	DNA	CDR3
-	-	TRBV12-3/TRBV12-4	TRBJ1-2	TGTGCCAGCAGTTTAGGACATCTTTCCTTC	CASSLGHLSF
-	TRBD2	TRBV28	TRBJ2-7	TGTGCCAGCAGCCCGCAGGCTAGCGGGAGGCCCTCCTACGAGCAGTACTTC	CASSPQASGRPSYEQYF
-	TRBD1	TRBV5-1	TRBJ2-7	TGCGCCAGCAGCTTGGGACAGGGAACCCACGAGCAGTACTTC	CASSLGQGTHEQYF
-	TRBD2	TRBV3-1	TRBJ2-3	TGTGCCAGCAGCAGGGGGGCCATAGCGGGAGGGGCAGATACGCAGTATTTT	CASSRGAIAGGADTQYF
-	-	TRBV29-1	TRBJ2-1	TGCAGCGTTGAAGGTTACAGTTATGAGCAGTTCTTC	CSVEGYSYEQFF
few	TRBD1	TRBV27	TRBJ1-3	TGTGCCAGCAGTCCCGACAGGGATGGGGCTGGAAACACCATATATTTT	CASSPDRDGAGNTIYF
-	-	TRBV20-1	TRBJ2-3	TGCAGTGCGCGCCCGGAATTAAGGACAGATACGCAGTATTTT	CSARPELRTDTQYF
few	TRBD1	TRBV6-1	TRBJ1-2	TGTGCCAGCAGTGAGGACAGGGGGAAGACCCTATCTGGCTACACCTTC	CASSEDRGKTLSGYTF
-	-	TRBV7-6	TRBJ2-3	TGTGCCAGCAGCTATTGGACGGATGCAAATACGCAGTATTTT	CASSYWTDANTQYF
-	-	TRBV20-1	TRBJ2-7	TGCAGTGCCTTTACCGGGCTAGCCTACGAGCAGTACTTC	CSAFTGLAYEQYF
-	-	TRBV9	TRBJ1-6	TGTGCCAGCACCCAGGGGAGTAATTCACCCCTCCACTTT	CASTQGSNSPLHF
few	-	TRBV4-1	TRBJ1-5	TGCGCCAGCAGCCATCGGGTGGACGGATATAGCAATCAGCCCCAGCATTTT	CASSHRVDGYSNQPQHF
few	-	TRBV19	TRBJ2-3	TGTGCCAGTAGTTCCGGGACGGAGACAGATACGCAGTATTTT	CASSSGTETDTQYF
many	-	TRBV7-9	TRBJ2-2	TGTGCCAGCAGCTCGAGAGTAACCGGGGAGCTGTTTTTT	CASSSRVTGELFF
-	-	TRBV11-2	TRBJ2-1	TGTGCCAGCAGCCCCCCCGTCTCCTACAATGAGCAGTTCTTC	CASSPPVSYNEQFF
few	-	TRBV7-9	TRBJ1-2	TGTGCCAGCAGCCAACGTAGGGTTTCTGGCTATGGCTACACCTTC	CASSQRRVSGYGYTF
-	-	TRBV29-1	TRBJ1-5	TGCAGCGTGGTCGGGGGGGAAGGTCAGCCCCAGCATTTT	CSVVGGEGQPQHF
few	-	TRBV4-1	TRBJ2-3	TGCGCCAGCAGCCAACCAGGGCTAACAATAACTACGCAGTATTTT	CASSQPGLTITTQYF
-	TRBD2	TRBV9	TRBJ2-1	TGTGCCAGCAGCGTAGAATCTAGCGGGAATGAGCAGTTCTTC	CASSVESSGNEQFF
-	-	TRBV5-1	TRBJ2-5	TGCGCCAGCAGCGTGGACAGGGAGGGGACCCAGTACTTC	CASSVDREGTQYF
-	TRBD2	TRBV20-1	TRBJ2-7	TGCAGTGCTAGAGAGCGGGAGAGGTCCTACGAGCAGTACTTC	CSARERERSYEQYF
few	-	TRBV14	TRBJ2-4	TGTGCCAGCAGCCAAATAACCGGGACAAAAAACATTCAGTACTTC	CASSQITGTKNIQYF
-	TRBD2	TRBV15	TRBJ2-1	TGTGCCACCAGCAGAGGGGGGACTAGCGGGAGTTGGTTATCCTACAATGAGCAGTTCTTC	CATSRGGTSGSWLSYNEQFF
few	-	TRBV15	TRBJ1-1	TGTGCCACCCGGGAAGCCTCAGGGTTTCGCGCTGAAGCTTTCTTT	CATREASGFRAEAFF
-	TRBD2	TRBV20-1	TRBJ2-3	TGCAGTGCTAGCGGGAGGGCCACAGATACGCAGTATTTT	CSASGRATDTQYF
-	-	TRBV29-1	TRBJ1-1	TGCAGCGTTGAGACCGGATCCCCTGGAGCTTTCTTT	CSVETGSPGAFF
few	TRBD2	TRBV12-3/TRBV12-4	TRBJ2-5	TGTGCCAGCAGTTTGGGGACTAGAGGTTTCCAAGAGACCCAGTACTTC	CASSLGTRGFQETQYF
few	-	TRBV27	TRBJ2-3	TGTGCCAGCACGGGAGCAGATACGCAGTATTTT	CASTGADTQYF
few	TRBD2	TRBV20-1	TRBJ2-1	TGCAGTGCTAGAAGGAAGGTAGCGGGAACTAGGAAGTTCCATGAGCAGTTCTTC	CSARRKVAGTRKFHEQFF
few	-	TRBV7-9	TRBJ2-5	TGTGCCAGCAGCTTACGAGGGGGATACCAAGAGACCCAGTACTTC	CASSLRGGYQETQYF
few	-	TRBV12-3/TRBV12-4	TRBJ1-6	TGTGCCAGCAGTTGGGGACATTTCAATTCACCCCTCCACTTT	CASSWGHFNSPLHF
-	TRBD1	TRBV5-1	TRBJ1-1	TGCGCCAGCAGCATTCTACAGGGGGGATATTTTGAAGCTTTCTTT	CASSILQGGYFEAFF
few	-	TRBV5-1	TRBJ1-5	TGCGCCAGCAGCCTCTTCGGGTATGAGAATCAGCCCCAGCATTTT	CASSLFGYENQPQHF
few	-	TRBV6-1	TRBJ1-1	TGTGCCAGCACCCCGGGCGGGGTTCCCTTTCCGTCGAACACTGAAGCTTTCTTT	CASTPGGVPFPSNTEAFF
-	-	TRBV4-1	TRBJ2-1	TGCGCCAGCAGCCAAGATTGGGGCTCCTACAATGAGCAGTTCTTC	CASSQDWGSYNEQFF
few	TRBD2	TRBV20-1	TRBJ2-3	TGCAGTGCTAGCCCTAGCGGGAGAGCAGATACGCAGTATTTT	CSASPSGRADTQYF
-	TRBD2	TRBV6-5	TRBJ2-7	TGTGCCAGCAGTTACCAACTAGCGGGAGAGGAGCAGTACTTC	CASSYQLAGEEQYF
-	-	TRBV3-1	TRBJ1-1	TGTGCCAGCAGCCCCCGGGACCTGGGGGCTGAAGCTTTCTTT	CASSPRDLGAEAFF
-	-	TRBV27	TRBJ2-2	TGTGCCAGCAGTATCAGGGTAGCGACCGGGGAGCTGTTTTTT	CASSIRVATGELFF
few	-	TRBV5-1	TRBJ1-3	TGCGCCAGCAGCTTGGCCATCTCAGGGGCTGGAAACACCATATATTTT	CASSLAISGAGNTIYF
-	TRBD2	TRBV7-6	TRBJ2-7	TGTGCCAGCAGCGACGGACTAGTCCCTGAGCAGTACTTC	CASSDGLVPEQYF
-	TRBD2	TRBV4-1	TRBJ2-3	TGCGCCAGCAGCCTGAACGGGTTAGCGGGGAGCACAGATACGCAGTATTTT	CASSLNGLAGSTDTQYF
few	TRBD2	TRBV6-4	TRBJ2-1	TGTGCCAGCAGTGACTCGAGACTAGCGGGAGTTAATGAGCAGTTCTTC	CASSDSRLAGVNEQFF
-	-	TRBV12-3/TRBV12-4	TRBJ2-2	TGTGCCAGCAACCCCCGGGGCAAAAACACCGGGGAGCTGTTTTTT	CASNPRGKNTGELFF
few	-	TRBV5-5	TRBJ2-1	TGTGCCAGCAGCTTGCGGCCGGAGCCCGGGCTCCCCTACAATGAGCAGTTCTTC	CASSLRPEPGLPYNEQFF
-	-	TRBV12-3/TRBV12-4	TRBJ1-1	TGTGCCAGCAGCCCCCCGGACATGAACACTGAAGCTTTCTTT	CASSPPDMNTEAFF
-	-	TRBV20-1	TRBJ2-5	TGCAGTGCTCACTGGGCGCAAGAGACCCAGTACTTC	CSAHWAQETQYF
many	-	TRBV7-6	TRBJ2-6	TGTGCCAGCAGCGCTCTTTATGGGGCCAACGTCCTGACTTTC	CASSALYGANVLTF
-	-	TRBV5-6	TRBJ2-3	TGTGCCAGCAGCTTGGAGTGGCCCTTTCCAGATACGCAGTATTTT	CASSLEWPFPDTQYF
-	-	TRBV7-6	TRBJ2-7	TGTGCCAGCAGCCCCCGGGGGTTTAGCTCCTACGAGCAGTACTTC	CASSPRGFSSYEQYF
-	-	TRBV5-4	TRBJ1-2	TGTGCCAGCAGCTCCTCCCTGCTGACAGGCAAATATGGCTACACCTTC	CASSSSLLTGKYGYTF